These 3 T cell receptor beta chains share one sample of origin, sequenced in a study of breast tumors, draining lymph nodes, adjacent tissues. TCRdb re-called the multiplex PCR reads with MiXCR, one entry per CDR3 protein. The sample includes 150,000 to 200,000 distinct CDR3 sequences, roughly 30% of them seen just once. Axillary draining lymph nodes of breast cancer patients supplied the node samples. The sequencing input was axillary lymph node tissue. The receptors here all came from a female donor with breast cancer. Some clones in this sample may be carry-over from other donors' samples.

Many counts were recorded for this clonotype. This chain connects TRBV20-1 to TRBJ2-3; no clear D gene. Germline V gives CDR1 DFQATT, CDR2 SNEGSKA (reference sequence). Trimming removed 0 bases from V and 5 bases from J, with 9 bases in between. The CDR3 consists of 13 residues. The CDR3 sequence: CSARDPGEDTQYF. The CDR3 DNA is TGCAGTGCTAGAGATCCCGGAGAAGATACGCAGTATTTT.

At least ten counts were recorded for this clonotype. The CDR3 bases are TGTGCCAGCAGCGAGGGGGGCCCGGTGTACGAGCAGTACTTC. It codes for CASSEGGPVYEQYF. The V gene is TRBV9, the J gene TRBJ2-7, with D perhaps given as TRBD1 or TRBD2 (6 bases each). Trimming stripped 3 bases from V and 4 bases from J, with 14 bases between. Germline lookup yields CDR1 SGDLS and CDR2 YYNGEE. This CDR3 has 14 amino acids.

V gene TRBV9 combines with J gene TRBJ2-6, with D possibly matching TRBD2 (5 bases). V was clipped by 0 bases and J by 7 bases, with 11 bases between them. Germline-derived CDR1 and CDR2 are SGDLS and YYNGEE. This CDR3 is 15 amino acids long. CDR3 sequence (DNA): TGTGCCAGCAGCGTAGAGGAGGTGGGAGCCAACGTCCTGACTTTC. Amino acids: CASSVEEVGANVLTF.